This entry describes one TCR beta chain. The same CDR3 also results from other DNA sequences found in this sample. Method: immunoSEQ multiplex PCR; TCRdb's copy keeps in-frame clones and lacks some. The table includes over 200,000 clones, less than 85% detected once. The sample belongs to a study of blood T cell repertoires in COVID-19. CDR1 LGHDT and CDR2 YNNKEL come from the germline V gene (reference sequence). The CDR3 loop spans 14 amino acids. The J segment lost 2 bases and the V segment lost 1 base, leaving 2 bases of the junction unmatched. Input material: PBMCs or T cells enriched from blood (not recorded which). The receptor was isolated from a man aged 55 to 70 who had recovered from COVID-19. The rearrangement joins TRBV3-1 (or the pseudogene TRBV3-2) to TRBJ2-7; 7 bases match TRBD2. The CDR3 loop reads CASSQGRGTYEQYF. The CDR3, as DNA: TGTGCCAGCAGCCAAGGGCGGGGGACCTACGAGCAGTACTTC.